The 32 T cell receptor beta chains presented below share a single source sample, sequenced in a study of cytomegalovirus exposure and HLA in healthy donors. The PCR had 60 Vbeta and 13 Jbeta primers. Profiled with immunoSEQ multiplex PCR; TCRdb holds only in-frame clones, not every one. Among some 99,000 clones, 75% to 80% were seen once, and the ten largest hold approximately 7.7%. The specimen was PBMCs. These receptor sequences come from a female donor in good health and CMV-seronegative.

The chain is built from TRBV5-1 and TRBJ1-1; possible D gene TRBD1, 6 bases. V gave up 0 bases and J gave up 4 bases, with 16 bases separating them. The CDR3 is made up of 16 amino acids. Germline V gene lookup returns CDR1 SGHRS and CDR2 YFSETQ. The CDR3 nucleotides are TGCGCCAGCAGCTTGGATAGGGGGGGGCAAGGCACTGAAGCTTTCTTT. This gives the protein CASSLDRGGQGTEAFF.

This clone showed up just a few times. The chain has TRBV19 and TRBJ2-1; 10 bases are shared with TRBD1. Per germline, CDR1 LNHDA and CDR2 SQIVND (reference sequence). The CDR3 runs to 14 residues. With V trimmed by 7 bases and J by 9 bases, 9 bases remained unmatched. CDR3 bases: TGTGCCAGTAACTTGAGACAGGGGGCGCCTGAGCAGTTCTTC. Protein product: CASNLRQGAPEQFF.

V is TRBV4-2 and J is TRBJ2-7, with 8 bases identical to TRBD1. Germline V CDR1 and CDR2: LGHNA, YNFKEQ. This CDR3 is built from 15 residues. J lost 5 bases, V lost 1 base, and 7 bases had no gene match. DNA of the CDR3: TGTGCCAGCAGCCAAGCCGGGACAGGATCAAACGAGCAGTACTTC. Encoded protein: CASSQAGTGSNEQYF.

The chain is built from TRBV30 and TRBJ2-5; possible D gene TRBD2, 5 bases. Trimming stripped 0 bases from V and 4 bases from J, with 12 bases between. Germline CDR1 reads GTSNPN; CDR2 reads SVGIG (reference sequence). CDR3 size: 14 residues. The CDR3 sequence: CAWSVLGRTETQYF. CDR3 DNA sequence: TGTGCCTGGAGTGTACTAGGCCGAACAGAGACCCAGTACTTC. Based on the CDR3 plus reference TRBV30 and TRBJ2-5, the full variable domain is SQTIHQWPATLVQPVGSPLSLECTVEGTSNPNLYWYRQAAGRGLQLLFYSVGIGQISSEVPQNLSASRPQDRQFILSSKKLLLSDSGFYLCAWSVLGRTETQYFGPGTRLLVL.

As for this clone: Germline is not matched at one junction end, which may reflect a read error. The genes are TRBV6-1 and TRBJ1-1; D is ambiguous. The CDR3 loop spans 11 amino acids. Germline CDR1 is MNHNS and CDR2 is SASEGT. CDR3 loop: CASRDNRVPAF. In DNA, the CDR3 is TGTGCCAGCAGGGATAATCGGGTCCCCGCCTTT.

This chain uses TRBV7-9 with TRBJ2-1; D might be TRBD1 (6 bases). Germline V gives CDR1 SEHNR, CDR2 FQNEAQ (reference sequence). CDR3 length: 12 amino acids. V lost 5 bases, J lost 10 bases, and 12 bases lay in between. Written as DNA, the CDR3 is TGTGCCAGCAGCCCTGACAGGTTGGAGCAGTTCTTC. Amino acids: CASSPDRLEQFF.

This clone showed up just once. The chain combines TRBV5-6 with TRBJ1-3, with D perhaps matching TRBD1 (5 bases). This CDR3 contains 18 residues. The germline V gene encodes CDR1 SGHDT and CDR2 YYEEEE. Deletions cut 4 bases from V and 0 bases from J, with 20 bases between. The CDR3 sequence: CASSPGVKAGPSGNTIYF. CDR3 DNA sequence: TGTGCCAGCAGCCCGGGGGTGAAGGCAGGACCCTCTGGAAACACCATATATTTT.

The chain links TRBV7-6 to TRBJ2-7; 7 nucleotides agree with TRBD2. Germline loops: CDR1 SGHVS, CDR2 FNYEAQ. Losses at the gene ends were 5 bases for V and 3 bases for J; bases not matched to a gene: 7. There are 14 residues in the CDR3. The CDR3 sequence is CASSDPSGLYEQYF. CDR3 DNA sequence: TGTGCCAGCAGCGACCCTAGCGGCCTCTACGAGCAGTACTTC.

V usage is TRBV4-2 and J usage is TRBJ2-1; perhaps TRBD2 as D (6 bases). This CDR3 region has 16 residues. CDR1 is LGHNA, CDR2 YNFKEQ, per germline. V lost 1 base and J lost 4, with 14 bases in between. CDR3 nucleotide sequence: TGTGCCAGCAGCCAAGGCGGGGACCCAGCTTACAATGAGCAGTTCTTC. This codes for CASSQGGDPAYNEQFF.

V gene TRBV7-2 combines with J gene TRBJ1-5; D is perhaps TRBD1 (6 bases). CDR3 size: 15 residues. V lost 9 bases and J 3 bases, leaving 18 bases between the germline ends. From germline, CDR1 is SGHTA and CDR2 FQGNSA. The CDR3 nucleotides read TGTGCCAGTTCGGACAGTTTGGGACCCAATCAGCCCCAGCATTTT. This codes for CASSDSLGPNQPQHF.

The genes are TRBV6-1 and TRBJ1-5; D call uncertain. CDR3 size: 11 residues. V was pared by 3 bases and J by 5 bases, with 2 bases between. Germline CDR1 is MNHNS and CDR2 is SASEGT. The DNA for the CDR3 is TGTGCCAGCAGTGACGATCAGCCCCAGCATTTT. Translating it yields CASSDDQPQHF.

This rearrangement joins TRBV7-2 to TRBJ2-4, with 13 bases lining up with TRBD2. Germline V gives CDR1 SGHTA, CDR2 FQGNSA. J was trimmed by 0 bases and V by 3 bases; bases with no gene match: 5. The CDR3 runs 18 residues. The CDR3 region is CASSFRTSGSSAKNIQYF. CDR3 DNA: TGTGCCAGCAGCTTTCGGACTAGCGGGAGTTCAGCCAAAAACATTCAGTACTTC.

J is TRBJ2-5 and V is TRBV15, with a weak D call TRBD2 (5 bases). The V gene's germline CDR1 is LNHNV and CDR2 YYDKDF (reference sequence). This CDR3 contains 16 residues. Deletions cut 1 base from V and 3 bases from J, with 15 bases between. For the CDR3, the DNA is TGTGCCACCAGCAGAGGGGCTAGCCCGGGTAAAGAGACCCAGTACTTC. The encoded protein is CATSRGASPGKETQYF.

The chain is built from TRBV7-9 and TRBJ2-7, with D tentatively TRBD2 (6 bases). The CDR3 has 13 residues. CDR1 and CDR2 from the germline V gene are SEHNR and FQNEAQ (reference sequence). Trimming removed 0 bases at V and 7 bases at J, with 10 bases between. In nucleotides, the CDR3 is TGTGCCAGCAGCTTAGCCCTCGCGGGGGAGCAGTACTTC. Residues: CASSLALAGEQYF.

The chain has TRBV16 and TRBJ1-2; D is unresolved. The length of the CDR3 is 13 residues. CDR1 is KGHSY, CDR2 FQNENV, per germline. Trimming stripped 0 bases from V and 7 bases from J, with 9 bases between. CDR3 loop: CASSQSGVSGYTF. In DNA, the CDR3 is TGTGCCAGCAGCCAATCCGGGGTTAGTGGCTACACCTTC.

The gene calls are TRBV6-1 and TRBJ2-2; 9 bases agree with TRBD1. Germline loops: CDR1 MNHNS, CDR2 SASEGT. V was pared by 11 bases and J by 5 bases, with 12 bases of the junction left unmatched. The CDR3 is 15 residues long. In nucleotides, the CDR3 is TGTGCCGGCGCCTCCGGGACAGGGCGAACCGGGGAGCTGTTTTTT. Amino acid sequence: CAGASGTGRTGELFF.

The J gene is TRBJ1-5, the V gene TRBV19; TRBD1 aligns across 9 bases. This CDR3 is 15 amino acids long. With 7 bases clipped from V and 6 bases from J, the junction kept 10 bases outside the gene matches. Germline lookup yields CDR1 LNHDA and CDR2 SQIVND (reference sequence). CDR3 nucleotide sequence: TGTGCCAGTAAGGGGGACGGACAGGGGTCTCAGCCCCAGCATTTT. Its translation is CASKGDGQGSQPQHF.

The rearrangement joins TRBV14 to TRBJ2-7; no firm D call. The V end lost 1 base, the J end lost 3 bases, and 16 bases lay between the germline ends. The germline gives CDR1 SGHDN, CDR2 FVKESK. This CDR3 is 16 amino acids long. CDR3 loop: CASSQVQSLSNYEQYF. CDR3 coding DNA: TGTGCCAGCAGCCAAGTCCAATCACTATCGAACTACGAGCAGTACTTC.

This clone was recorded a few times. Mismatch with germline at one junction end may stem from a read error. In DNA, the CDR3 is TGTTCCAGCAGCGCCCAAGGACAGGGGTTTAACACCATATATTTT. It yields the protein CSSSAQGQGFNTIYF. V usage is TRBV7-9 and J usage is TRBJ1-3; 9 bases line up with TRBD1. This CDR3 is 15 amino acids long. Per germline, CDR1 SEHNR and CDR2 FQNEAQ (reference sequence).

This chain links TRBV5-6 with TRBJ2-1; 9 bases line up with TRBD2. Trimming removed 4 bases from V and 4 bases from J; junction bases left unmatched: 6. The CDR3 runs to 15 residues. Germline V gene lookup returns CDR1 SGHDT and CDR2 YYEEEE. The CDR3 loop is CASSVSGRNYNEQFF. The CDR3 DNA is TGTGCCAGCAGCGTTAGCGGGAGAAATTACAATGAGCAGTTCTTC.

The V gene is TRBV28, the J gene TRBJ2-1, with 7 bases aligning to TRBD2. The CDR3 spans 16 residues. The germline V gene has CDR1 MDHEN and CDR2 SYDVKM. Trimming took 1 base from V and 1 from J; bases not matched to a gene: 4. The CDR3 here is CASSLLAGGSYNEQFF. In DNA, the CDR3 is TGTGCCAGCAGTTTATTAGCCGGGGGGTCCTACAATGAGCAGTTCTTC.

The chain combines TRBV6-6 with TRBJ2-3; 8 bases line up with TRBD2. This CDR3 spans 16 amino acids. V shed 4 bases and J 5 bases; nucleotides not matched to a gene: 11. Germline CDR1 reads MNHNY; CDR2 reads SVGAGI (reference sequence). The CDR3 DNA reads as TGTGCCAGCAGTTCAAGGGGAGCGGGGGAAGTAGATACGCAGTATTTT. Encoded protein: CASSSRGAGEVDTQYF.

The genes are TRBV7-9 and TRBJ1-1; the match to TRBD1 covers 12 bases. V was pared by 5 bases and J by 5 bases, with 6 bases of the junction left unmatched. The CDR3 spans 15 residues. CDR1 is SEHNR and CDR2 is FQNEAQ in the germline V gene (reference sequence). The CDR3 is CASSPRDRGRTEAFF. The CDR3 bases are TGTGCCAGCAGCCCTAGGGACAGGGGGCGGACTGAAGCTTTCTTT. Variable domain in full (rest from reference TRBV7-9 and TRBJ1-1): DTGVSQNPRHKITKRGQNVTFRCDPISEHNRLYWYRQTLGQGPEFLTYFQNEAQLEKSRLLSDRFSAERPKGSFSTLEIQRTEQGDSAMYLCASSPRDRGRTEAFFGQGTRLTVV.

The chain is built from TRBV5-1 and TRBJ1-6; 7 positions agree with TRBD1. The CDR3 totals 15 residues. Germline loops: CDR1 SGHRS, CDR2 YFSETQ. V dropped 4 bases and J dropped 8; count of bases not matched to a gene: 9. DNA for the CDR3: TGCGCCAGCAGCCCTTTTATCCAGGGGGATTCACCCCTCCACTTT. It translates to CASSPFIQGDSPLHF.

J is TRBJ2-3 and V is TRBV11-2; D might be TRBD1 (6 bases). The germline CDR1 and CDR2 sequences are SGHAT and FQNNGV. This CDR3 contains 16 residues. V gave up 0 bases and J gave up 5 bases, with 15 bases separating them. CDR3 sequence: CASSLDFRGGIDTQYF. DNA of the CDR3: TGTGCCAGCAGCTTAGACTTCCGAGGGGGAATAGATACGCAGTATTTT.

Only a few counts were recorded for this clone. V is TRBV5-1 and J is TRBJ2-3; 7 bases align to TRBD2. Germline V gene sequence: CDR1 SGHRS, CDR2 YFSETQ. CDR3 size: 14 residues. The V and J ends lost 0 bases and 5 bases, in that order; junction bases with no gene match: 3. This CDR3 is CASSLERGGDTQYF. In nucleotides, the CDR3 is TGCGCCAGCAGCTTGGAGCGGGGCGGAGATACGCAGTATTTT.

The chain carries TRBV7-3 and TRBJ1-1; 9 bases fit TRBD1. The CDR3 has 17 residues. The germline CDR1 and CDR2 sequences are SGHTA and FQGTGA. The V and J ends lost 3 bases and 6 bases, in that order; junction bases with no gene match: 14. CDR3 DNA: TGTGCCAGCAGCTTGGGGACAGGGCAACTTCGCGAGGCTGAAGCTTTCTTT. Translating it yields CASSLGTGQLREAEAFF.

The rearrangement links TRBV19 to TRBJ1-1; TRBD1 might be the D (5 bases). Germline V gene data show CDR1 as LNHDA and CDR2 as SQIVND (reference sequence). This CDR3 is 19 amino acids long. V was clipped by 6 bases and J by 7 bases, with 33 bases between them. In nucleotides, the CDR3 is TGTGCCAGTAGGGATATGGCCCTCGTGATCGGATGGGGCAGCAATGAAGCTTTCTTT. Protein product: CASRDMALVIGWGSNEAFF.

This chain connects TRBV6-1 to TRBJ1-5; unclear D gene. There are 15 residues in the CDR3. V lost 7 bases to trimming and J lost 4 bases, with 17 bases between them. Per the germline V gene, CDR1 is MNHNS and CDR2 is SASEGT. The chain's CDR3 is CASTSRERQNQPQHF. CDR3 DNA: TGTGCCAGCACCTCGAGGGAACGACAAAATCAGCCCCAGCATTTT.

As concerns this clone: At one end the junction does not follow the germline gene, possibly because of a read error. The V and J genes are TRBV7-9 and TRBJ1-2; D not resolved. Germline CDR1 SEHNR, CDR2 FQNEAQ (reference sequence). There are 16 residues in the CDR3. CDR3 sequence reads: CSSSPPMELMLYGYTF. CDR3 DNA: TGTTCCAGCAGCCCCCCTATGGAGCTGATGCTTTATGGCTACACCTTC.

This clone was found once. The DNA of the CDR3 is TGTGCCAGCTCACAGGACACTAGCAATCAGCCCCAGCATTTT. Protein: CASSQDTSNQPQHF. J is TRBJ1-5 and V is TRBV18; TRBD1 is a possible D gene (5 bases). The CDR3 has 14 amino acids. The germline V gene encodes CDR1 KGHSH and CDR2 LQKENI. V lost 4 bases and J 0 bases, leaving 7 bases between the germline ends. The variable domain in full, completed from reference TRBV18 and TRBJ1-5, reads NAGVMQNPRHLVRRRGQEARLRCSPMKGHSHVYWYRQLPEEGLKFMVYLQKENIIDESGMPKERFSAEFPKEGPSILRIQQVVRGDSAAYFCASSQDTSNQPQHFGDGTRLSIL.

This clone was picked up a small number of times. The chain links TRBV10-3 to TRBJ1-2; tentative D call: TRBD1 (6 bases). This CDR3 region has 17 residues. Germline V lookup: CDR1 ENHRY, CDR2 SYGVKD. V dropped 10 bases and J dropped 1 base, with 25 bases sitting between them. The CDR3, as DNA: TGTGCCAGCAAAAGGTTCGGGACCGGGACAATTAACTATGGCTACACCTTC. It yields the protein CASKRFGTGTINYGYTF.